The 12 T cell receptor beta chains presented below share a single source sample, sequenced in a study of T cell responses to AZD1222 COVID-19 vaccine. Profiled with immunoSEQ multiplex PCR; TCRdb holds only in-frame clones, not every one. This sample has about 120,000 clones, with roughly 92% found just once. Source: peripheral blood, taken on day 0 of AZD1222 vaccination. Every receptor here comes from an adult in good health.

The rearrangement joins TRBV21-1 to TRBJ2-5; whether TRBD2, the table's D call, matches the DNA was not checked. TRBV21-1 is designated a pseudogene. CDR3 length: 14 amino acids. The DNA for the CDR3 is TGTGCCAGCACCCGGGACCTGGGGGGAGAGACCCAGTACTTC. This codes for CASTRDLGGETQYF.

The V and J genes are TRBV4-2 and TRBJ2-2; D is unclear. Germline assignment: CDR1 LGHNA and CDR2 YNFKEQ. Trimming left V 5 bases short and J 0 bases short, with 10 bases between. The CDR3 extends over 15 amino acids. The DNA of the CDR3 is TGTGCCAGCAGCAGCCGACTCGCGAACACCGGGGAGCTGTTTTTT. Translated: CASSSRLANTGELFF.

This clone is a singleton in its sample. The chain joins TRBV19 to TRBJ2-1; D is perhaps TRBD1 (5 bases). The V and J ends lost 3 bases and 13 bases respectively, with 13 bases between them. Germline V gene data show CDR1 as LNHDA and CDR2 as SQIVND (reference sequence). The CDR3 has 12 residues. The CDR3 sequence: CASSMGPRPQFF. The CDR3 nucleotides read TGTGCCAGTAGTATGGGGCCTCGCCCCCAGTTCTTC.

This clone was seen just once. The chain recombines TRBV5-6 with TRBJ1-4, with D hard to call. The length of the CDR3 is 16 residues. Germline lookup yields CDR1 SGHDT and CDR2 YYEEEE. Trimming took 0 bases from V and 3 from J, leaving 12 bases between them. As DNA, the CDR3 is TGTGCCAGCAGCTTGGCGTTAGGTGACCCTAATGAAAAACTGTTTTTT. As protein: CASSLALGDPNEKLFF.

The gene calls are TRBV15 and TRBJ1-5; 8 nucleotides agree with TRBD1. Germline CDR1 is LNHNV and CDR2 is YYDKDF (reference sequence). Trimming took 3 bases from V and 0 from J; bases not matched to a gene: 10. The CDR3 runs to 18 residues. This chain's CDR3 is CATSSRQGIPASNQPQHF. The CDR3 DNA reads as TGTGCCACCAGCAGTAGACAGGGGATCCCCGCTAGCAATCAGCCCCAGCATTTT.

This chain uses TRBV25-1 with TRBJ1-1, with a tentative D call TRBD1 (5 bases). V gave up 6 bases and J gave up 1 base, with 15 bases separating them. The CDR3 totals 15 residues. Germline V gene lookup returns CDR1 MGHDK and CDR2 SYGVNS. CDR3 in DNA: TGTGCCAGCAGCCCCGGGGGTCTGAGGAACACTGAAGCTTTCTTT. This encodes CASSPGGLRNTEAFF.

CDR3 residues: CAISESARGEKLFF. The CDR3 nucleotides read TGTGCCATCAGTGAGTCCGCAAGGGGGGAAAAACTGTTTTTT. V usage is TRBV10-3 and J usage is TRBJ1-4, with a weak D call TRBD1 (6 bases). The V end was cut by 0 bases, the J end by 8 bases, with 10 bases between. Germline CDR1 ENHRY, CDR2 SYGVKD. This CDR3 has 14 residues.

The V call is TRBV19, the J call TRBJ2-6; D unresolved. CDR3 size: 14 residues. Trimming took off 3 bases at V and 4 bases at J, with 7 bases between the two ends. The germline V gene encodes CDR1 LNHDA and CDR2 SQIVND (reference sequence). DNA for the CDR3: TGTGCCAGTAGTATGGGGTTCGGGGCCAACGTCCTGACTTTC. Its translation: CASSMGFGANVLTF.

The V and J genes are TRBV9 and TRBJ2-2; D possibly corresponds to TRBD1 (6 bases). With 4 bases removed from V and 8 bases from J, the gap between germline ends came to 21 bases. The CDR3 extends over 16 amino acids. Germline V gene sequence: CDR1 SGDLS, CDR2 YYNGEE. For the CDR3, the DNA is TGTGCCAGCAGCTCAACTACGACGGCAGGGGCGGGGGAGCTGTTTTTT. Encoded protein: CASSSTTTAGAGELFF. The full variable domain, its missing parts supplied by reference TRBV9 and TRBJ2-2, is DSGVTQTPKHLITATGQRVTLRCSPRSGDLSVYWYQQSLDQGLQFLIQYYNGEERAKGNILERFSAQQFPDLHSELNLSSLELGDSALYFCASSSTTTAGAGELFFGEGSRLTVL.

The genes are TRBV18 and TRBJ1-6, with 9 nucleotides matching TRBD1. Germline V gene data show CDR1 as KGHSH and CDR2 as LQKENI. J gave up 6 bases and V 3 bases, and 6 bases lay outside the gene matches. The length of the CDR3 is 16 residues. This chain's CDR3 is CASSPKGQGRNSPLHF. The CDR3 nucleotides read TGTGCCAGCTCACCCAAGGGACAGGGCCGTAATTCACCCCTCCACTTT.

The chain joins TRBV5-6 to TRBJ2-5; TRBD2 aligns across 9 bases. Germline CDR1 reads SGHDT; CDR2 reads YYEEEE. V lost 4 bases to trimming and J lost 0 bases; unmatched junction nucleotides: 4. This CDR3 spans 15 amino acids. CDR3 sequence (DNA): TGTGCCAGCAGCGCGGGACTAGCAGACCAAGAGACCCAGTACTTC. This gives the protein CASSAGLADQETQYF.

CDR3 DNA: TGTGCCAGTAGGGCCGTGGGACAGATCTACAATGAGCAGTTCTTC. This encodes CASRAVGQIYNEQFF. This sequence joins TRBV19 and TRBJ2-1; 7 bases map to TRBD1. Germline V lookup: CDR1 LNHDA, CDR2 SQIVND (reference sequence). This CDR3 spans 15 amino acids. J gave up 3 bases and V 6 bases, and 8 bases lay outside the gene matches.